This T cell receptor (beta chain) was documented in a study of cytomegalovirus exposure and HLA in healthy donors. Regarding the study as a whole: Among the sequence variants, a highly shared cluster was likely an artifact of sequencing. TRBV6-2, TRBV6-3 and other indistinguishable V segments were excluded. In a later analysis, V- and J-gene trimming of beta chains associated with a DCLRE1C missense variant, replicated independently.

The CDR3 spans 15 residues. Germline V lookup: CDR1 MDHEN, CDR2 SYDVKM. PCR was performed using 60 Vbeta and 13 Jbeta primers. The data were produced by immunoSEQ multiplex PCR, yet TCRdb's version contains in-frame clones alone and is incomplete. The data show about 61,000 clones, around 90% seen once. A single count supports this clone. What it binds is unknown. Sequencing input: PBMCs. This chain uses TRBV28 with TRBJ2-5; 8 bases map to TRBD1. The tail of the sequence fits TRBJ2-7 better, so the J call may be wrong. The clonotype originates from a man aged 25 to 40 in good health and CMV-seropositive. This CDR3 reads CASSLSGTGSYEQYF. The CDR3 nucleotides read TGTGCCAGCAGTTTATCAGGGACAGGTTCCTACGAGCAGTACTTC.